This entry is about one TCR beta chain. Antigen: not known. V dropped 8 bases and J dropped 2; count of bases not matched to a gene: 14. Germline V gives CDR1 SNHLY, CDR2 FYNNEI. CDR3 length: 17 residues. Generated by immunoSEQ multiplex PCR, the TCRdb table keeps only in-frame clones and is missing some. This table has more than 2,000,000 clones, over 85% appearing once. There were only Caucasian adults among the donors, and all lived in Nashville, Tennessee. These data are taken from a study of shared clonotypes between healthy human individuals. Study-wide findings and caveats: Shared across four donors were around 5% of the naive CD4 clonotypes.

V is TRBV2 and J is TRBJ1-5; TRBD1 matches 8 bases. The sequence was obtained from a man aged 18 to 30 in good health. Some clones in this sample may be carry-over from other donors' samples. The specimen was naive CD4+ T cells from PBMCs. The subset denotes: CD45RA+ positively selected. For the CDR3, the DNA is TGTGCCAGCTCCCGGGACAGGATTTTTGTTGGCAATCAGCCCCAGCATTTT. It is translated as CASSRDRIFVGNQPQHF.